The rows below give T cell receptor beta chains drawn from one sample of a study of blood T cell repertoires in COVID-19. Method: immunoSEQ multiplex PCR; TCRdb's copy keeps in-frame clones and lacks some. Among 200,000 to 250,000 clones, 80% to 90% were seen once, and the ten largest hold 2.9%. The sequencing sample was made of peripheral blood. The receptor set was obtained from a man in his fifties or sixties who had recovered from COVID-19. The CDR3 runs from the conserved cysteine through the conserved F or W. The D gene is left open where the match is weak. For some rows the clone size is stated as once, few or many, or as a class when expanded; others skip it.

TRBV28	.	TRBJ2-7	TRBD2	TGTGCCAGCATTTCAGGGAGGGGTTCGCGTTCCTACGAGCAGTACTTC	CASISGRGSRSYEQYF
TRBV7-8	.	TRBJ2-1	TRBD1	TGTGCCAGCAGCTCCGGCAGGGGGCTCGGCAATGAGCAGTTCTTC	CASSSGRGLGNEQFF
TRBV30	.	TRBJ1-2	.	TGTGCCTGGAGTGTTGAACGAGGGAGCTATGGCTACACCTTC	CAWSVERGSYGYTF
TRBV3-1/TRBV3-2	.	TRBJ2-1	.	TGTGCCAGCAGCCAAGACGTTAATGAGCAGTTCTTC	CASSQDVNEQFF
TRBV7-9	once	TRBJ2-1	TRBD2	TGTGCCAGCAGCTGGAGCGGGAGGGCCGATTTCTTC	CASSWSGRADFF
TRBV5-5	.	TRBJ2-5	TRBD2	TGTGCCAGCAGATCGAGAGTAGCGGGAGGGGTGAGGGAGACCCAGTACTTC	CASRSRVAGGVRETQYF
TRBV28	.	TRBJ1-5	.	TGTGCCAGCAGCCTACAAGGCGGAACCAATCAGCCCCAGCATTTT	CASSLQGGTNQPQHF
TRBV19	few	TRBJ1-2	.	TGTGCCAGTAGTATAGGGTCAGACAGGCCCTATGGCTACACCTTC	CASSIGSDRPYGYTF
TRBV6-4	.	TRBJ2-2	.	TGTGCCAGCAGTCTAAGACAGGTGTCGAACACCGGGGAGCTGTTTTTT	CASSLRQVSNTGELFF
TRBV15	once	TRBJ2-7	.	TGTGCCACCAGCAGAGATCAACACAGCACGGACGAGCAGTACTTC	CATSRDQHSTDEQYF
TRBV30	.	TRBJ1-5	TRBD1	TGTGCCTGGAGACCACCGGACAGGGGCAATCAGCCCCAGCATTTT	CAWRPPDRGNQPQHF
TRBV5-1	.	TRBJ2-1	.	TGCGCCAGCAGCTTGGTTGGGGGGAACGCCTACAATGAGCAGTTCTTC	CASSLVGGNAYNEQFF
TRBV28	.	TRBJ2-7	TRBD2	TGTGCCAGCACCACGGGGGGGGGATACGAGCAGTACTTC	CASTTGGGYEQYF
TRBV15	.	TRBJ2-1	TRBD1	TGTGCCACTCGATACGACAGGGGAAAGCAGTTCTTC	CATRYDRGKQFF
TRBV28	.	TRBJ1-1	.	TGTGCCAGCAGTTTACTTAGGAACACTGAAGCTTTCTTT	CASSLLRNTEAFF
TRBV29-1	.	TRBJ2-5	TRBD1	TGCAGCGTCGACGGACAGGCCGGGGCCCAGTACTTC	CSVDGQAGAQYF
TRBV20-1	.	TRBJ1-4	TRBD1	TGCAGTGCTAGTCAAGGGGGCCTAGTCGTCAAACATGAAAAACTGTTTTTT	CSASQGGLVVKHEKLFF
TRBV18	.	TRBJ2-7	TRBD1	TGTGCCAGCTCACTTACAGGGGTCGACTACGAGCAGTACTTC	CASSLTGVDYEQYF
TRBV3-1/TRBV3-2	once	TRBJ2-2	.	TGTGCCAGCAGCCGACGAGGGAACACCGGGGAGCTGTTTTTT	CASSRRGNTGELFF
TRBV6-1	.	TRBJ1-2	.	TGTGCCAGCAGTGAAAGCGGCTATGGCTACACCTTC	CASSESGYGYTF
TRBV28	.	TRBJ2-7	TRBD2	TGTGCCAGCAGTTTACGAGCGGGACTCAACCCCTACGAGCAGTACTTC	CASSLRAGLNPYEQYF
TRBV19	.	TRBJ2-5	TRBD2	TGTGCCAGTAGTATAGGGACTAGCAACACCCAGTACTTC	CASSIGTSNTQYF
TRBV7-8	.	TRBJ2-7	TRBD2	TGTGCCAGCAGAGAGGCGGGAGTAAACGAGCAGTACTTC	CASREAGVNEQYF
TRBV7-8	.	TRBJ1-2	.	TGTGCCAGCAGCCCCAACCCCACAGGGCGAGATGGCTACACCTTC	CASSPNPTGRDGYTF
TRBV7-2	.	TRBJ2-5	TRBD2	TGTGCCAGCAGCTTTTCTAGCGGGAGGGGGGAGGAGACCCAGTACTTC	CASSFSSGRGEETQYF
TRBV10-3	.	TRBJ2-7	TRBD2	TGTGCCATCAGCGAAGGACTAGCGTCCTACGAGCAGTACTTC	CAISEGLASYEQYF
TRBV28	.	TRBJ2-1	TRBD2	TGTGCCAGCAGTTTAGCAACTAGCGGGAGTCGTAATGAGCAGTTCTTC	CASSLATSGSRNEQFF
TRBV9	.	TRBJ2-1	TRBD2	TGTGCCAGCAGCCCGTTACCGCTAGCGGGAGTTGGTAATGAGCAGTTCTTC	CASSPLPLAGVGNEQFF
TRBV5-1	.	TRBJ2-2	.	TGCGCCAGCAGCTTGGCCATGAGCGCGAACACCGGGGAGCTGTTTTTT	CASSLAMSANTGELFF
TRBV19	once	TRBJ1-5	.	TGTGCCAGTCGCATGGGGGGTCAGCCCCAGCATTTT	CASRMGGQPQHF
TRBV2	.	TRBJ1-2	TRBD1	TGTGCCAGCAGTGCCGGGACAGGGCCCTATGGCTACACCTTC	CASSAGTGPYGYTF
TRBV19	.	TRBJ1-4	TRBD1	TGTGCCAGTAAAAGGACAGGGGGAAGTGAAAAACTGTTTTTT	CASKRTGGSEKLFF
TRBV11-2	.	TRBJ2-7	TRBD2	TGTGCCAGCAGCTTCCAACTTGGACTAGCGGGCACCCGGTCCTACGAGCAGTACTTC	CASSFQLGLAGTRSYEQYF
TRBV4-1	.	TRBJ2-7	TRBD2	TGCGCCAGCAGCCAAGATAGGACTAGCGGGGACCCGTACGAGCAGTACTTC	CASSQDRTSGDPYEQYF
TRBV29-1	.	TRBJ1-1	.	TGCAGCGTTCAGCAGGTAATGAACACTGAAGCTTTCTTT	CSVQQVMNTEAFF
TRBV7-2	.	TRBJ2-1	.	TGTGCCAGCAGCTTAGTTGGGCGAAAGAGCTCCTACAATGAGCAGTTCTTC	CASSLVGRKSSYNEQFF
TRBV28	.	TRBJ2-1	TRBD2	TGTGCCAGCACCCCTACTAGCGGGAGTATCTACAATGAGCAGTTCTTC	CASTPTSGSIYNEQFF
TRBV27	.	TRBJ2-7	TRBD2	TGTGCCAGCAGTTTACAGCTAGCGGGAGACGAGCAGTACTTC	CASSLQLAGDEQYF
TRBV28	.	TRBJ2-1	TRBD2	TGTGCCAGCAGTCTCTGGACTAGCGGGTACTCCTACAATGAGCAGTTCTTC	CASSLWTSGYSYNEQFF
TRBV30	.	TRBJ2-3	.	TGTGCCTGGGCAGGGCTAATCACAGATACGCAGTATTTT	CAWAGLITDTQYF
TRBV18	.	TRBJ2-1	.	TGTGCCAGCTCACCACCAGGGAGGCCTGTGAGCAATGAGCAGTTCTTC	CASSPPGRPVSNEQFF
TRBV29-1	.	TRBJ2-1	TRBD2	TGCAGCGTTCGCGGACTAGCGGGAGGACACAATGAGCAGTTCTTC	CSVRGLAGGHNEQFF
TRBV15	few	TRBJ2-7	TRBD2	TGTGCCACCAGCAGAGGACTAGCGGGAAGCTACGAGCAGTACTTC	CATSRGLAGSYEQYF
TRBV24-1	.	TRBJ2-2	TRBD2	TGTGCCACCAGTGAGCTAGCGGGAGGGCCCCTTGGCGGGGAGCTGTTTTTT	CATSELAGGPLGGELFF
TRBV24-1	few	TRBJ1-5	TRBD1	TGTGCCACCAGTGACCCCTCTCAGGGGGTGAATCAGCCCCAGCATTTT	CATSDPSQGVNQPQHF
TRBV4-1	.	TRBJ2-1	TRBD1	TGCGCCAGCAGCCAAGGGGGACAGAACTACAATGAGCAGTTCTTC	CASSQGGQNYNEQFF
TRBV4-1	.	TRBJ2-1	TRBD2	TGCGCCAGCAGCCACCCGGGACTAGCGGACAATGAGCAGTTCTTC	CASSHPGLADNEQFF
TRBV6-5	once	TRBJ2-7	TRBD1	TGTGCCAGCAGGACCGACAGGGGGACCTACGAGCAGTACTTC	CASRTDRGTYEQYF
TRBV28	few	TRBJ1-5	.	TGTGCCACAACCCGGGGGAACTTGAGGCCCCAGCATTTT	CATTRGNLRPQHF
TRBV19	.	TRBJ2-1	.	TGTGCCAGTAGCATTCCCCCCCTAGCGCAGACCTACAATGAGCAGTTCTTC	CASSIPPLAQTYNEQFF